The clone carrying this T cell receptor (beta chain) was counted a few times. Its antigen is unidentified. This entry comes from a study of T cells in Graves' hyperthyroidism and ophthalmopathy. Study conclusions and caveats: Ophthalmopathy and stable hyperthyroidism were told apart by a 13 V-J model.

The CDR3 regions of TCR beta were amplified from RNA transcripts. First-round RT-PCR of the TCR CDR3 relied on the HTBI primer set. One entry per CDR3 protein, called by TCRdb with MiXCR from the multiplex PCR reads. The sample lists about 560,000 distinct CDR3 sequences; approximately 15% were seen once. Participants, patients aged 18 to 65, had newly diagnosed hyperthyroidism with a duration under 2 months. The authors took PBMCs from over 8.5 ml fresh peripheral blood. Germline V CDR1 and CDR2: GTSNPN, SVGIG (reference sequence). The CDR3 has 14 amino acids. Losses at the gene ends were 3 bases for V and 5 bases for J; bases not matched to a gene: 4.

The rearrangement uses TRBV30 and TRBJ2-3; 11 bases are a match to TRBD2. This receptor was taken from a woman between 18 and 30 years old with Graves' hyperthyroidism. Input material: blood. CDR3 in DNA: TGTGCCTGGAGCATCCTAGCGGGAGGAGATACGCAGTATTTT. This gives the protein CAWSILAGGDTQYF.